This TCR beta chain was identified in a study of shared clonotypes between healthy human individuals. Per germline, CDR1 MRHNA and CDR2 SNTAGT. Germline trimming cut 4 bases from V and 6 bases from J; bases unmatched to any gene: 5. The CDR3 has 15 residues. This clone showed up just once. Its antigen is unknown. Study-wide findings and caveats: Around 5% was the fraction of naive CD4 clonotypes found shared across a few donors.

This table comes from immunoSEQ multiplex PCR, and its TCRdb copy is limited to in-frame clones, with some not included. The table lists about 1.5 million clones, around 97% of them singletons. The chain employs TRBV6-4 and TRBJ2-2; 10 bases match TRBD2. This TCR was recovered from a young man in good health. Material for sequencing was naive CD4+ T cells sorted from blood. Subset indicated: CD45RA+ positively selected. Here the CDR3 reads CASSALAGVSGELFF. In nucleotides, the CDR3 is TGTGCCAGCAGTGCCCTAGCGGGAGTCTCCGGGGAGCTGTTTTTT.